This TCR beta chain derives from a study of T cells in Graves' hyperthyroidism and ophthalmopathy. General study points: Expanded thyroid clonotypes (above 0.001) were mostly also found in blood.

Over 18 months, lack of ophthalmopathy progression marked Graves' hyperthyroidism as stable. Orbital computed tomography, thyroid ultrasound, serum thyroxine and TRAb, and clinical symptoms together informed the diagnoses. Using about 10 ml of fresh peripheral blood, PBMCs were prepared. This CDR3 contains 13 residues. Per germline, CDR1 SNHLY and CDR2 FYNNEI. Amplified regions were TCR beta CDR3 sequences from RNA transcripts. HTBI primers were used for first-round RT-PCR of the TCR CDR3. TCRdb recomputed calls from the multiplex PCR reads with MiXCR, one row per CDR3 protein. The table lists about 560,000 distinct CDR3 sequences, 14% of them singletons, with approximately 15% in the top ten. As regards this clonotype: The antigen is undetermined. A much larger clone lies a single base off, so this may be a read error.

This receptor was obtained from a woman between 35 and 50 years old with Graves' hyperthyroidism. The chain joins TRBV2 to TRBJ2-5; weak D call: TRBD2 (6 bases). The sequenced sample consisted of blood. The CDR3 DNA sequence: TGTACCAGCAGGGATAGCGGACAAGAGACCCAGTACTTC. Translating it yields CTSRDSGQETQYF.